These T cell receptor beta chains were read from a single sample in a study of T cell changes during pregnancy in multiple sclerosis. Profiling relied on immunoSEQ multiplex PCR, and the TCRdb table lists in-frame clones only, not all of them. The sample contains about 60,000 clones, approximately 93% of which appear only once. The material sequenced was CD8+ T cells from peripheral blood mononuclear cells, taken in the second trimester of pregnancy. Receptors originate from a female donor with multiple sclerosis, enrolled in a pregnancy study. CDR3s include the opening cysteine and the closing phenylalanine or tryptophan. Fields, in order: clone size, V gene, J gene, D gene, CDR3 DNA, CDR3 protein. A D gene is named only where the DNA matches it firmly. Size is omitted from some rows. Given values are once, few, many or a class for expanded clones.

size: -; V: TRBV9; J: TRBJ2-7; D: -; DNA: TGTGCCAGCAGCCCTTGGAGGACAGCCACCTACGAGCAGTACTTC; CDR3: CASSPWRTATYEQYF
size: -; V: TRBV27; J: TRBJ2-5; D: TRBD1; DNA: TGTGCCAGCAGGTCCACAGGGGTCGATTTGATGGAGACCCAGTACTTC; CDR3: CASRSTGVDLMETQYF
size: -; V: TRBV4-2; J: TRBJ2-1; D: -; DNA: TGTGCCAGCAGCCAAGAACTAGCACTTAGCCATGAGCAGTTCTTC; CDR3: CASSQELALSHEQFF
size: -; V: TRBV9; J: TRBJ2-2; D: TRBD2; DNA: TGTGCCAGCAGCGGGACTAGCGGGAGGTGGGGCACCGGGGAGCTGTTTTTT; CDR3: CASSGTSGRWGTGELFF
size: -; V: TRBV4-3; J: TRBJ1-4; D: -; DNA: TGCGCCAGCAGCCAAGATCGGACAGCTTTTAATGAAAAACTGTTTTTT; CDR3: CASSQDRTAFNEKLFF
size: -; V: TRBV6-5; J: TRBJ2-7; D: TRBD1; DNA: TGTGCCAGCAGTCCCACAGGGGACTACGAGCAGTACTTC; CDR3: CASSPTGDYEQYF
size: -; V: TRBV2; J: TRBJ1-1; D: TRBD1; DNA: TGTGCCAGCAAGCAGGGGACAGGACTTACCACTGAAGCTTTCTTT; CDR3: CASKQGTGLTTEAFF
size: -; V: TRBV12-5; J: TRBJ2-3; D: TRBD1; DNA: TGTGCTAGTGGTTTAGGACAGGGGACTCCCACAGATACGCAGTATTTT; CDR3: CASGLGQGTPTDTQYF
size: -; V: TRBV4-3; J: TRBJ2-1; D: -; DNA: TGCGCCAGCAGCCAAGACTCTAGTGATGAGCAGTTCTTC; CDR3: CASSQDSSDEQFF
size: once; V: TRBV28; J: TRBJ2-7; D: TRBD1; DNA: TGTGCCAGCAGGCCAGGGGGTCCTTACGAGCAGTACTTC; CDR3: CASRPGGPYEQYF
size: once; V: TRBV28; J: TRBJ2-1; D: -; DNA: TGTGCCAGCCTCCCCCCCCAGACAACCTTAGCGTCCTTCCAGAGCTCCTACAATGAGCAGTTCTTC; CDR3: CASLPPQTTLASFQSSYNEQFF
size: -; V: TRBV27; J: TRBJ2-2; D: -; DNA: TGTGCCAGCAGTTCCTACCCATCAGGGAACACCGGGGAGCTGTTTTTT; CDR3: CASSSYPSGNTGELFF
size: once; V: TRBV5-1; J: TRBJ2-2; D: -; DNA: TGCGCCAGCAGCTTGGCCGGTCAGGGTTACACCGGGGAGCTGTTTTTT; CDR3: CASSLAGQGYTGELFF
size: -; V: TRBV7-8; J: TRBJ2-7; D: -; DNA: TGTGCCAGCAGCCCAGGGGTTGGGAAGAGACTAACGGAGCAGTACTTC; CDR3: CASSPGVGKRLTEQYF
size: -; V: TRBV9; J: TRBJ2-1; D: -; DNA: TGTGCCAGCAGCGTAGGTGGCGGGATCTCTTACAATGAGCAGTTCTTC; CDR3: CASSVGGGISYNEQFF
size: -; V: TRBV2; J: TRBJ2-1; D: -; DNA: TGTGCCACCCTTGTTCTGGGTAGCGGCTACAATGAGCAGTTCTTC; CDR3: CATLVLGSGYNEQFF
size: -; V: TRBV7-3; J: TRBJ2-5; D: -; DNA: TGTGCCAGCAGCTTAATAGGAGGGGCAGAGAGTGGGGAGACCCAGTACTTC; CDR3: CASSLIGGAESGETQYF
size: -; V: TRBV9; J: TRBJ2-1; D: TRBD2; DNA: TGTGCCAGCAGCGTAGGGGGGGGGACTAGAGTTAACAATGAGCAGTTCTTC; CDR3: CASSVGGGTRVNNEQFF
size: -; V: TRBV14; J: TRBJ2-7; D: -; DNA: TGTGCCAGCAGCCACCGGTCGGGTATTGACGAGCAGTACTTC; CDR3: CASSHRSGIDEQYF
size: once; V: TRBV6-6; J: TRBJ2-7; D: TRBD2; DNA: TGTGCCAGCAGTTATCTAGCGGGGGGGAGCGAGCAGTACTTC; CDR3: CASSYLAGGSEQYF
size: -; V: TRBV25-1; J: TRBJ2-1; D: -; DNA: TGTGCCAGCAGTCGAGCGTCCCCCTACAATGAGCAGTTCTTC; CDR3: CASSRASPYNEQFF
size: -; V: TRBV27; J: TRBJ2-3; D: -; DNA: TGTGCCAGCAGTCCTAAGCTCACAGATACGCAGTATTTT; CDR3: CASSPKLTDTQYF
size: -; V: TRBV7-9; J: TRBJ1-2; D: -; DNA: TGTGCCAGCAGCGCTCCCCGGGACACTCCTAACTATGGCTACACCTTC; CDR3: CASSAPRDTPNYGYTF
size: -; V: TRBV27; J: TRBJ1-1; D: TRBD1; DNA: TGTGCCAGCAGTAGCCCGACAGGGGGCGCGGAAGCTTTCTTT; CDR3: CASSSPTGGAEAFF
size: -; V: TRBV27; J: TRBJ2-7; D: TRBD1; DNA: TGTGCCAGCAGTGTGGGACAGGACTCCTACGAGCAGTACTTC; CDR3: CASSVGQDSYEQYF
size: -; V: TRBV19; J: TRBJ1-1; D: -; DNA: TGTGCCAGTAGTACGGACGAGGCGGGCATGAACACTGAAGCTTTCTTT; CDR3: CASSTDEAGMNTEAFF
size: -; V: TRBV4-1; J: TRBJ1-1; D: -; DNA: TGCGCCAGCAGCCAAGACCTCACTGAAGCTTTCTTT; CDR3: CASSQDLTEAFF